The entry that follows covers one T cell receptor (beta chain) sequence. No antigen is known for it. Sequencing was performed with immunoSEQ multiplex PCR; in TCRdb, only in-frame clones are kept and a portion is missing. The sample shows roughly 60,000 clones, roughly 94% of them seen only once. The V gene's germline CDR1 is SGHRS and CDR2 YFSETQ. The CDR3 sequence is 15 residues long. Deletions cut 5 bases from V and 2 bases from J, with 16 bases between. The sample comes from a study of cytomegalovirus exposure and HLA in healthy donors. Study information: The same platform used for the approximately 670 first-cohort repertoires was also used for the 130 or so validation repertoires, as a later analysis reported. Study-level findings and limits: The study recorded over 150 TCR beta chains that were cytomegalovirus-associated. As confirmed in vitro, a few CMV-associated chains were specific for CMV antigens.

The chain employs TRBV5-1 and TRBJ1-1; D ambiguous. Sequenced material: PBMCs. The TCR sequence derives from a man younger than 30 in good health and CMV-seronegative. The CDR3 DNA reads as TGCGCCAGCAGTCTCCATTTCCGGGGAAACACTGAAGCTTTCTTT. This encodes CASSLHFRGNTEAFF.